This TCR beta chain stems from a study of T cell responses to AZD1222 COVID-19 vaccine. Findings of the study overall: Donor demographics were predominantly white British with a female majority; clonal diversity may be underestimated.

Concerning this clone: Its specificity is unknown.

CDR1 is PRHDT, CDR2 FYEKMQ, per germline (reference sequence). V was trimmed by 8 bases and J by 2 bases, leaving 9 bases between them. The CDR3 spans 13 residues. Sequencing used immunoSEQ multiplex PCR; TCRdb keeps in-frame clones, though not all of them. The sample has more than 60,000 clones; approximately 90% are singletons. V and J are TRBV13 and TRBJ2-2, with D possibly being TRBD2 (5 bases). The receptor was derived from an adult in good health. The material sequenced was peripheral blood, taken on day 0 of AZD1222 vaccination. The CDR3 DNA is TGTGCCAGCCTTTGGACTAACACCGGGGAGCTGTTTTTT. Its protein product is CASLWTNTGELFF.